This T cell receptor beta chain was recorded in a study of blood T cell repertoires in COVID-19. Background on the study: COVID-19 samples from acute and convalescent phases originated in the United States, Italy and Spain.

The germline V gene encodes CDR1 LGHDT and CDR2 YNNKEL (reference sequence). V gave up 3 bases and J gave up 3 bases, with 9 bases separating them. This CDR3 contains 14 residues. Assay used: immunoSEQ multiplex PCR; TCRdb lists only in-frame clones, some missing. The sample consists of 25,000 to 30,000 clones, around 72% of them appearing once. Sequenced input: peripheral blood. The chain couples TRBV3-1 (or the pseudogene TRBV3-2) to TRBJ1-5; D unresolved. This receptor was identified in a boy between 2 and 15 years old with active or convalescent COVID-19. The CDR3 protein is CASSHTGNNQPQHF. CDR3 coding DNA: TGTGCCAGCAGCCACACGGGTAACAATCAGCCCCAGCATTTT.